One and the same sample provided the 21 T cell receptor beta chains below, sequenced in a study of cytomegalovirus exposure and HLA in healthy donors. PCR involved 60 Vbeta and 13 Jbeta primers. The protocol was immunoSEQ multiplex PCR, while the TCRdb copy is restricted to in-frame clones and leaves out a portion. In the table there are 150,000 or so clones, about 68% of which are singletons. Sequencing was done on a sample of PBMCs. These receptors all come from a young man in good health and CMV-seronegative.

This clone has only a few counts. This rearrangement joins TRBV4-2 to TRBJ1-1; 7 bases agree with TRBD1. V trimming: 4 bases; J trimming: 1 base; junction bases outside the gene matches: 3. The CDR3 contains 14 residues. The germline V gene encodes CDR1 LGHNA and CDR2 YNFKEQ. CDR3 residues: CASSPNRGNTEAFF. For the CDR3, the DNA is TGTGCCAGCAGCCCCAACAGGGGGAACACTGAAGCTTTCTTT.

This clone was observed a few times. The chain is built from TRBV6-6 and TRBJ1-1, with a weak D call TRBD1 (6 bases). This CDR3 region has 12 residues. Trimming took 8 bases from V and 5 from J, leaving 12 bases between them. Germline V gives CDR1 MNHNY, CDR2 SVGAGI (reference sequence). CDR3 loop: CASEGGGTEAFF. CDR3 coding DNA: TGTGCCAGCGAGGGGGGAGGGACTGAAGCTTTCTTT.

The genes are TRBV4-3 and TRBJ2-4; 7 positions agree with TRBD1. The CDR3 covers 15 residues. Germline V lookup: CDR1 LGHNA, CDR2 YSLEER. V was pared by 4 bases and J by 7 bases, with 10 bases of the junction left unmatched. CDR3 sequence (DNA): TGCGCCAGCAGCCCGCGCCCGGTGACAGGGAACATTCAGTACTTC. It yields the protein CASSPRPVTGNIQYF.

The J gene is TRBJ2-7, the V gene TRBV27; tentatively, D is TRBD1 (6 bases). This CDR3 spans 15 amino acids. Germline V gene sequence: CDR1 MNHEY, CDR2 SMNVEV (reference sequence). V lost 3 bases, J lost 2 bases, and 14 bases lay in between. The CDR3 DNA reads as TGTGCCAGCAGTTTCCCGCCCCCAGGGGCCTACGAGCAGTACTTC. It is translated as CASSFPPPGAYEQYF.

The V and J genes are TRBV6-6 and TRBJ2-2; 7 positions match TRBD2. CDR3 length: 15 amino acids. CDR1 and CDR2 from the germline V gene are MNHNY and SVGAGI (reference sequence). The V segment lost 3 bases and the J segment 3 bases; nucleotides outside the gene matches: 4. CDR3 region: CASSYVAGDTGELFF. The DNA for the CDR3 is TGTGCCAGCAGTTATGTGGCGGGGGACACCGGGGAGCTGTTTTTT.

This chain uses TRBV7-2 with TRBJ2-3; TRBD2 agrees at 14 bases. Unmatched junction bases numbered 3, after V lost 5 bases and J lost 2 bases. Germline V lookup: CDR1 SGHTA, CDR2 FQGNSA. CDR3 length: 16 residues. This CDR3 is CASSTGLAGATDTQYF. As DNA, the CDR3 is TGTGCCAGCAGCACGGGACTAGCGGGGGCCACAGATACGCAGTATTTT.

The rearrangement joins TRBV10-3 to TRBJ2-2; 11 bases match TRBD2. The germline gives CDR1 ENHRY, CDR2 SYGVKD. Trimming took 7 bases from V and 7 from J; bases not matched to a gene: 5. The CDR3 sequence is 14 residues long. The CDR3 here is CAIKTSGGGGELFF. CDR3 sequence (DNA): TGTGCCATCAAAACTAGCGGGGGAGGCGGGGAGCTGTTTTTT.

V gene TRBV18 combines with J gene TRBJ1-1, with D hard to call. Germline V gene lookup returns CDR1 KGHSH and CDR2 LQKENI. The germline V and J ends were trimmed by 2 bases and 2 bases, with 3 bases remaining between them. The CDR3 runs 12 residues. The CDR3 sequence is CASSPTNTEAFF. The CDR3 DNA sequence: TGTGCCAGCTCACCAACAAACACTGAAGCTTTCTTT.

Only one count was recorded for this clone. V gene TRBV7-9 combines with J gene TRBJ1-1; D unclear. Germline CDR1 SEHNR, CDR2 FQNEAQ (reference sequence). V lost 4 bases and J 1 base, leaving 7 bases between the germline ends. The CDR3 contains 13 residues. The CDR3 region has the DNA TGTGCCAGCAGCTCCCAGCGGAACACTGAAGCTTTCTTT. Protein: CASSSQRNTEAFF.

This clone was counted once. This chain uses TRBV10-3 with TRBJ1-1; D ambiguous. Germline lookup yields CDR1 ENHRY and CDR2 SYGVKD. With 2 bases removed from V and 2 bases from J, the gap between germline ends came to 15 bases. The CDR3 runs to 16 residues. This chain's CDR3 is CAISERRGRSNTEAFF. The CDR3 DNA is TGTGCCATCAGTGAGCGTCGGGGAAGGTCTAACACTGAAGCTTTCTTT.

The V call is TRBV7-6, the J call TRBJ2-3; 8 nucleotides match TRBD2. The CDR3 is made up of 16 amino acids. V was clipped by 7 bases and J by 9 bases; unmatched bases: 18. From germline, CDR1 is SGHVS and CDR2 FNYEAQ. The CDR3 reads CASTTGGPALGSTQYF. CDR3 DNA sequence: TGTGCCAGCACTACGGGAGGGCCAGCTTTAGGGAGCACGCAGTATTTT.

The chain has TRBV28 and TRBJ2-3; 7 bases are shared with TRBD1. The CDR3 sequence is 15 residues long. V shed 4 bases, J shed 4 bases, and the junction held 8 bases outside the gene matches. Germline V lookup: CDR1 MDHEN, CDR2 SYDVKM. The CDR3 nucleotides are TGTGCCAGCAGTTCTGACAGGGTCTTTTCAGATACGCAGTATTTT. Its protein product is CASSSDRVFSDTQYF.

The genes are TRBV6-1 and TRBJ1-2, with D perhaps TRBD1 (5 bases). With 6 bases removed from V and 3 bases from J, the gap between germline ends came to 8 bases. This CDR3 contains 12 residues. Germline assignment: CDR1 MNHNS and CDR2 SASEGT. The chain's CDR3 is CASSPGDYGYTF. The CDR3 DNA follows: TGTGCCAGCAGCCCGGGGGACTATGGCTACACCTTC.

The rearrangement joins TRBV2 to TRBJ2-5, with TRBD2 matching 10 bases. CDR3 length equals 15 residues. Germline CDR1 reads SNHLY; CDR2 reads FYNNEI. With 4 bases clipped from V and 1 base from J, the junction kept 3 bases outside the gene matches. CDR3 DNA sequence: TGTGCCAGCAGTGGGACTAGCGGTCGCCAAGAGACCCAGTACTTC. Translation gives CASSGTSGRQETQYF.

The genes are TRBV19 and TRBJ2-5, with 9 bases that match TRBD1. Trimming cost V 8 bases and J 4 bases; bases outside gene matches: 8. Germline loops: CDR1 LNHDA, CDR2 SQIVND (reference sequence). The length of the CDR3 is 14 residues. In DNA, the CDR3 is TGTGCCAGTGGCGTACAGGGGGCTTCAGAGACCCAGTACTTC. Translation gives CASGVQGASETQYF.

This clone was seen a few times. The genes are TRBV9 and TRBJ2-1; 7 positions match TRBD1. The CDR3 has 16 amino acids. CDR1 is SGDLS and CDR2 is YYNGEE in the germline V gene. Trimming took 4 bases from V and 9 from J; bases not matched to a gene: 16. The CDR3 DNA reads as TGTGCCAGCAGCCCGGCGGACAGGCTCGGATCGGGTGAGCAGTTCTTC. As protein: CASSPADRLGSGEQFF.

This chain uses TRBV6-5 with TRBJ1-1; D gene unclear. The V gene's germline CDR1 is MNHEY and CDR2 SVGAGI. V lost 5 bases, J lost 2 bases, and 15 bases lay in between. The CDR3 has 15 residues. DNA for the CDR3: TGTGCCAGCAGTCCCTCGGGCGGAGGAAACACTGAAGCTTTCTTT. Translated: CASSPSGGGNTEAFF.

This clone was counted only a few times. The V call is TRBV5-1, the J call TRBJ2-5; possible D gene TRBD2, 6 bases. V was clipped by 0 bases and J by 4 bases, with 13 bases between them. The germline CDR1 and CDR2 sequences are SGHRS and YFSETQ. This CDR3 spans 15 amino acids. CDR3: CASSLAPGVSETQYF. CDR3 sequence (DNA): TGCGCCAGCAGCTTGGCCCCGGGGGTGTCAGAGACCCAGTACTTC.

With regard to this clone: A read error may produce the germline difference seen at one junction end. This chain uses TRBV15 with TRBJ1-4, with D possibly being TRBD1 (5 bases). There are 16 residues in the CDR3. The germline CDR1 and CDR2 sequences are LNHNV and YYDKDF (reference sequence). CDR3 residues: CATSRERQTTNEELFF. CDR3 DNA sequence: TGTGCCACCAGCAGAGAAAGACAGACAACTAATGAAGAACTGTTTTTT.

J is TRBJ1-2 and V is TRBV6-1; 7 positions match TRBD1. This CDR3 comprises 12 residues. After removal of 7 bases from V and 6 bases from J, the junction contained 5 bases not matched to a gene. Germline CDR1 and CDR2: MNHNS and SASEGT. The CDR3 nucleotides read TGTGCCAGCAATCTTGACAGGGATGGCTACACCTTC. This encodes CASNLDRDGYTF.

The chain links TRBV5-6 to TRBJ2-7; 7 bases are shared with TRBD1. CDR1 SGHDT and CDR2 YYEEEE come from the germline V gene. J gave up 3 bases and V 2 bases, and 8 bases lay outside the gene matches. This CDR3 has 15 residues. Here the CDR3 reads CASSLPTGMIYEQYF. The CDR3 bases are TGTGCCAGCAGCTTACCGACAGGGATGATCTACGAGCAGTACTTC.